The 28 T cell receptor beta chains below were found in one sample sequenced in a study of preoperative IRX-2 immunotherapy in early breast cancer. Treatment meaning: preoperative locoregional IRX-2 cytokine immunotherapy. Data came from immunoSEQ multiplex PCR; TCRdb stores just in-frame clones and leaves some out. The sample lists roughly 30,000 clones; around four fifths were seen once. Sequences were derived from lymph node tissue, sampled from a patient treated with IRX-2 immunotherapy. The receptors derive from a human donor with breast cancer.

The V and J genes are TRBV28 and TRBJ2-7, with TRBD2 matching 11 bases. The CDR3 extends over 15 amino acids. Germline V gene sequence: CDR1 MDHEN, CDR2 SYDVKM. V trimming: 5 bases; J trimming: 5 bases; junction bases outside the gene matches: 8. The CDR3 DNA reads TGTGCCAGCAGTCCCCTAGCGGGAGGTTACCACGAGCAGTACTTC. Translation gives CASSPLAGGYHEQYF. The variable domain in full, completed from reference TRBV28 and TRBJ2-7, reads DVKVTQSSRYLVKRTGEKVFLECVQDMDHENMFWYRQDPGLGLRLIYFSYDVKMKEKGDIPEGYSVSREKKERFSLILESASTNQTSMYLCASSPLAGGYHEQYFGPGTRLTVT.

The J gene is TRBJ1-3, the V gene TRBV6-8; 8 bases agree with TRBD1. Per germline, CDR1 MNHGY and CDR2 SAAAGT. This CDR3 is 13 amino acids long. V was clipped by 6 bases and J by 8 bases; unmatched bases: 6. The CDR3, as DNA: TGTGCCAGCAGACCCAGGGGGCCTGACACCATATATTTT. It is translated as CASRPRGPDTIYF.

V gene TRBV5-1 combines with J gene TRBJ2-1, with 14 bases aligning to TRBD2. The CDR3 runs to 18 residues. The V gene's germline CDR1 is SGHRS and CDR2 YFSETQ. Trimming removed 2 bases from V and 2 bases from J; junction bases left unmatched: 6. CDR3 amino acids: CASSLGTSGGQTYNEQFF. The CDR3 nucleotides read TGCGCCAGCAGCTTAGGGACTAGCGGGGGTCAGACCTACAATGAGCAGTTCTTC.

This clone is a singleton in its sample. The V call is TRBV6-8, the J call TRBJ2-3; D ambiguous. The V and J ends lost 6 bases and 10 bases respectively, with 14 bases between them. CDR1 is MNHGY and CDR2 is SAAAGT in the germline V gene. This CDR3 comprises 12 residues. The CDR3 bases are TGTGCCAGCAGCCTACGTTGGTTCCCGCAGTATTTT. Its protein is CASSLRWFPQYF.

For the CDR3, the DNA is TGCAGCGTTCGACAGGGGCCTAACTATGGCTACACCTTC. Translation: CSVRQGPNYGYTF. The chain links TRBV29-1 to TRBJ1-2, with TRBD1 matching 8 bases. The CDR3 has 13 amino acids. The germline V gene has CDR1 SQVTM and CDR2 ANQGSEA. V lost 5 bases to trimming and J lost 0 bases; unmatched junction nucleotides: 2. Full variable domain (outside the CDR3, taken from reference TRBV29-1 and TRBJ1-2): SAVISQKPSRDICQRGTSLTIQCQVDSQVTMMFWYRQQPGQSLTLIATANQGSEATYESGFVIDKFPISRPNLTFSTLTVSNMSPEDSSIYLCSVRQGPNYGYTFGSGTRLTVV.

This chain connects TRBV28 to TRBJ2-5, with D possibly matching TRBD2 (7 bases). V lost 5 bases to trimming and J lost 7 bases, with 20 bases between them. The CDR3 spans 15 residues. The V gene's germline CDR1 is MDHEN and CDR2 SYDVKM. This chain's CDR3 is CASSNRGGGSRTQYF. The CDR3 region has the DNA TGTGCCAGCAGTAACCGTGGGGGCGGGAGTAGGACCCAGTACTTC.

The CDR3 sequence: CASSPRGSDQETQYF. The CDR3 region has the DNA TGTGCCAGCTCACCACGGGGTTCTGACCAAGAGACCCAGTACTTC. The V and J genes are TRBV18 and TRBJ2-5; no clear D gene. In germline, CDR1 is KGHSH, CDR2 LQKENI. CDR3 length equals 15 residues. V lost 1 base, J lost 0 bases, and 9 bases lay in between.

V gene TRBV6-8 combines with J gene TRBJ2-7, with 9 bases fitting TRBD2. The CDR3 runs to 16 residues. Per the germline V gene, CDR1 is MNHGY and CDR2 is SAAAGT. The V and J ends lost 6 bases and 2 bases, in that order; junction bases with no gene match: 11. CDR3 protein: CASRPILAGEPYEQYF. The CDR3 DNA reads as TGTGCCAGCAGGCCCATCTTAGCGGGAGAACCCTACGAGCAGTACTTC.

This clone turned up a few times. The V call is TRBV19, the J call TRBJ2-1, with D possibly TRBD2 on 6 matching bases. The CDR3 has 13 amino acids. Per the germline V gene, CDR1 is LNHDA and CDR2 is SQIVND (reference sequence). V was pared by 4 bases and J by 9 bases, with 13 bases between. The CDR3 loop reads CASSTRDGAEQFF. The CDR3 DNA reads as TGTGCCAGTAGTACGCGGGATGGGGCTGAGCAGTTCTTC.

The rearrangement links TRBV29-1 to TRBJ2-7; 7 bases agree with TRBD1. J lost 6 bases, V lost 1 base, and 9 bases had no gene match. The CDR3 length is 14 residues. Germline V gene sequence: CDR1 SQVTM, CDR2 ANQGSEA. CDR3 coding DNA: TGCAGCGTTGAAGGCCGGGACAGATACCCCGAGCAGTACTTC. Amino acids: CSVEGRDRYPEQYF.

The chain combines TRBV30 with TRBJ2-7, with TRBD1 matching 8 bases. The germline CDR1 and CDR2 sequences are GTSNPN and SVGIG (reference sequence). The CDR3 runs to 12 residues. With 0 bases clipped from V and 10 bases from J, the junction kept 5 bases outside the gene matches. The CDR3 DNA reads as TGTGCCTGGAGTGTCCAGGGGGCGTCTCAGTACTTC. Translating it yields CAWSVQGASQYF.

The CDR3: CSVGSSSGGPQETQYF. CDR3 nucleotide sequence: TGCAGCGTTGGGAGTAGTAGCGGGGGGCCCCAAGAGACCCAGTACTTC. The chain carries TRBV29-1 and TRBJ2-5; 10 bases fit TRBD2. V was pared by 4 bases and J by 1 base, with 9 bases of the junction left unmatched. The CDR3 sequence is 16 residues long. Germline CDR1 and CDR2: SQVTM and ANQGSEA.

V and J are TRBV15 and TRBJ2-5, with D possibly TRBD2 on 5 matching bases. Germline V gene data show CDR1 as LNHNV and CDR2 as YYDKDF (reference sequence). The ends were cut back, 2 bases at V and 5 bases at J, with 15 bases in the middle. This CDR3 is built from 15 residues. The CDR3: CATSRYPGRGETQYF. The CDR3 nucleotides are TGTGCCACCAGCAGATATCCGGGCCGAGGGGAGACCCAGTACTTC.

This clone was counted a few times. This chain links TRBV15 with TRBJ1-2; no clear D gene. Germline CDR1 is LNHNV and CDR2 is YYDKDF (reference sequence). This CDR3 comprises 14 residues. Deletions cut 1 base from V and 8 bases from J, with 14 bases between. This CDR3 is CATSRAAAPKGYTF. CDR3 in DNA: TGTGCCACCAGCAGAGCGGCCGCTCCCAAGGGCTACACCTTC.

The CDR3 sequence: CASTPRDRERYTEAFF. In nucleotides, the CDR3 is TGCGCCAGCACTCCCCGGGACAGGGAAAGGTACACTGAAGCTTTCTTT. This sequence joins TRBV23-1 and TRBJ1-1, with 9 bases that match TRBD1. TRBV23-1 is filed as an ORF, its function uncertain. This CDR3 has 16 residues. V lost 7 bases, J lost 3 bases, and 12 bases stayed unmatched.

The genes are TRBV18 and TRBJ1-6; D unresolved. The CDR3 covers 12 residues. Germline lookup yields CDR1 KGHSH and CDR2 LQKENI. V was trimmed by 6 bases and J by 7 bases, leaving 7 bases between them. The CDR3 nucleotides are TGTGCCAGCTCGGGAGGGAATTCACCCCTCCACTTT. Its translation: CASSGGNSPLHF.

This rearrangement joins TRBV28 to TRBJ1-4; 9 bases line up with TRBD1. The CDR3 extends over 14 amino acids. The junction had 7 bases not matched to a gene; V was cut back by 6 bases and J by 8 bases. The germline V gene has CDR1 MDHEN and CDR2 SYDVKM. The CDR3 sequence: CASRLDRGGEKLFF. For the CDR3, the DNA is TGTGCCAGCAGACTGGACAGGGGCGGAGAAAAACTGTTTTTT. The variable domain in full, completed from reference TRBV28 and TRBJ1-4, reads DVKVTQSSRYLVKRTGEKVFLECVQDMDHENMFWYRQDPGLGLRLIYFSYDVKMKEKGDIPEGYSVSREKKERFSLILESASTNQTSMYLCASRLDRGGEKLFFGSGTQLSVL.

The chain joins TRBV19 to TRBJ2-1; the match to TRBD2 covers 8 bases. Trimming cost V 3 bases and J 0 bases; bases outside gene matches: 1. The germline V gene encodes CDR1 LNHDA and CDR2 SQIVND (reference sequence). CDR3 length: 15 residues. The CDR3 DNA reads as TGTGCCAGTAGTATGAGCGGGAGCTCCTACAATGAGCAGTTCTTC. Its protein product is CASSMSGSSYNEQFF.

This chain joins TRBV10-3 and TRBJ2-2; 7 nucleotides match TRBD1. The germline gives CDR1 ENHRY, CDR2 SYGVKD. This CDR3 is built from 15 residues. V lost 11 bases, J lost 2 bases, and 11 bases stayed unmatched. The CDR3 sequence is CAVRGGGHNTGELFF. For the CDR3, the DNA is TGTGCCGTTCGAGGGGGCGGGCACAACACCGGGGAGCTGTTTTTT.

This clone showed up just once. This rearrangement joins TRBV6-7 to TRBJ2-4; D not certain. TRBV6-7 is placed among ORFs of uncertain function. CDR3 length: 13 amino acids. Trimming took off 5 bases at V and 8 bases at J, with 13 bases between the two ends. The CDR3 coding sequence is TGTGCCAGCAGTGTACAGACTGGGGACATTCAGTACTTC. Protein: CASSVQTGDIQYF.

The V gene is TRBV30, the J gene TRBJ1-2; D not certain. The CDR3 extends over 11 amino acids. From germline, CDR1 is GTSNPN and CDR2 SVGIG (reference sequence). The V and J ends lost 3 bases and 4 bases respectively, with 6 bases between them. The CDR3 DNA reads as TGTGCCTGGAGCCATCTCTATGGCTACACCTTC. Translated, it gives CAWSHLYGYTF.

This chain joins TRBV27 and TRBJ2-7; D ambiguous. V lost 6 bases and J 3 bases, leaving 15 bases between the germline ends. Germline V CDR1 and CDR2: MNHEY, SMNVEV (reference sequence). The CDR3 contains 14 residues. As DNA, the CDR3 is TGTGCCAGCAGAGGACCGGAGACCCACTACGAGCAGTACTTC. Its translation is CASRGPETHYEQYF.

The CDR3 sequence is CASSPPEGGTDTIYF. Written as DNA, the CDR3 is TGTGCCAGCAGTCCCCCGGAAGGGGGGACCGACACCATATATTTT. This chain uses TRBV28 with TRBJ1-3, with D possibly TRBD1 on 6 matching bases. There are 15 residues in the CDR3. Trimming removed 5 bases from V and 8 bases from J, with 19 bases in between. Germline values: CDR1 MDHEN, CDR2 SYDVKM.

Written as DNA, the CDR3 is TGCAGCGTGGCAGGGATTAGGAATGAAAAACTGTTTTTT. This sequence encodes CSVAGIRNEKLFF. The chain recombines TRBV29-1 with TRBJ1-4; perhaps TRBD1 as D (5 bases). The germline CDR1 and CDR2 sequences are SQVTM and ANQGSEA. The length of the CDR3 is 13 residues. Trimming took off 6 bases at V and 5 bases at J, with 13 bases between the two ends.

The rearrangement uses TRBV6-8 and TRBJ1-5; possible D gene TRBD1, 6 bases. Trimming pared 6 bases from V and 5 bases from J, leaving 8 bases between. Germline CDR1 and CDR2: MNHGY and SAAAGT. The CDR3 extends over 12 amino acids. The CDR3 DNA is TGTGCCAGCAGCGCAGGGGATCAGCCCCAGCATTTT. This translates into CASSAGDQPQHF.

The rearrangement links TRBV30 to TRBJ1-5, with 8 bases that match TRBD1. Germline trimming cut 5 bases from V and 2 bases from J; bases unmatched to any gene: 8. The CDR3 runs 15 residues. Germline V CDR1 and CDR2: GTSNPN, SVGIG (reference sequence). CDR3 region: CAWSGGDSGNQPQHF. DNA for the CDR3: TGTGCCTGGTCAGGGGGCGACTCAGGCAATCAGCCCCAGCATTTT.

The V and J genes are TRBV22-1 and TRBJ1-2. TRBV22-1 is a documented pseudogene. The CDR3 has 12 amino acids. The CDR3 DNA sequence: TGTGCCAGCAGTTTGGTAACCTATGGCTACACCTTC. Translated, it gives CASSLVTYGYTF.

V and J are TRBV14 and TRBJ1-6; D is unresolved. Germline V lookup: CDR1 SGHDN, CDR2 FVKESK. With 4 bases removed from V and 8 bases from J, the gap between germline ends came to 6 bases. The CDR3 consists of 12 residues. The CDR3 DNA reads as TGTGCCAGCAGCCTCGCGGATTCACCCCTCCACTTT. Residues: CASSLADSPLHF.